The 21 T cell receptor beta chains given below trace back to one sample, sequenced in a study of shared clonotypes between healthy human individuals. The method was immunoSEQ multiplex PCR; TCRdb's version includes in-frame clones alone and lacks a portion of them. There are roughly 500,000 clones in the sample; more than 65% occur only once, and approximately 12% lies in the top ten. Specimen: PBMCs. These receptors all come from a woman aged 40 to 49 in good health. Some clones in this sample may be carry-over from other donors' samples.

The chain has TRBV19 and TRBJ2-1; TRBD1 might be the D (6 bases). Per the germline V gene, CDR1 is LNHDA and CDR2 is SQIVND (reference sequence). V lost 6 bases and J lost 8, with 14 bases in between. CDR3 length: 13 amino acids. The DNA for the CDR3 is TGTGCCAGTAGGACGACAGGCGATTATGAGCAGTTCTTC. It is translated as CASRTTGDYEQFF.

The V gene is TRBV20-1, the J gene TRBJ2-5; maybe TRBD2 (5 bases). With 7 bases removed from V and 0 bases from J, the gap between germline ends came to 6 bases. The CDR3 is 11 residues long. Germline CDR1 reads DFQATT; CDR2 reads SNEGSKA (reference sequence). CDR3 in amino acids: CSGTHQETQYF. The CDR3 nucleotides read TGCAGTGGGACTCACCAAGAGACCCAGTACTTC.

The V gene is TRBV28, the J gene TRBJ1-5; maybe TRBD1 (5 bases). Looked up from germline, CDR1 is MDHEN and CDR2 is SYDVKM. Trimming removed 3 bases at V and 0 bases at J, with 18 bases between. The CDR3 contains 18 residues. This chain's CDR3 is CASSFGVGRGYSNQPQHF. CDR3 in DNA: TGTGCCAGCAGTTTTGGAGTGGGGCGGGGATATAGCAATCAGCCCCAGCATTTT.

Worth noting for this clone: Different DNA sequences within this sample yield the same CDR3. This chain joins TRBV28 and TRBJ2-5; 9 bases fit TRBD1. The CDR3 has 14 residues. Germline CDR1 and CDR2: MDHEN and SYDVKM. After removal of 2 bases from V and 5 bases from J, the junction contained 3 bases not matched to a gene. The CDR3 region has the DNA TGTGCCAGCAGTTTAGGGACAGGGCGGGAGACCCAGTACTTC. This codes for CASSLGTGRETQYF.

This clone was counted between two and nine times. The chain links TRBV5-1 to TRBJ2-7; a weak D match, TRBD1 (6 bases). Trimming removed 1 base from V and 2 bases from J, with 10 bases in between. This CDR3 is 14 amino acids long. Germline CDR1 is SGHRS and CDR2 is YFSETQ. CDR3 coding DNA: TGCGCCAGCAGCTTGTCGGACAGTGCCTACGAGCAGTACTTC. Translation gives CASSLSDSAYEQYF. Full variable domain (rest looked up from reference TRBV5-1 and TRBJ2-7): KAGVTQTPRYLIKTRGQQVTLSCSPISGHRSVSWYQQTPGQGLQFLFEYFSETQRNKGNFPGRFSGRQFSNSRSEMNVSTLELGDSALYLCASSLSDSAYEQYFGPGTRLTVT.

The gene calls are TRBV18 and TRBJ2-4, with D perhaps matching TRBD1 or TRBD2 (5 bases each). V lost 3 bases, J lost 4 bases, and 10 bases lay in between. Germline V CDR1 and CDR2: KGHSH, LQKENI. CDR3 size: 14 residues. CDR3 sequence: CASSPRDEKNIQYF. As DNA, the CDR3 is TGTGCCAGCTCACCTCGGGACGAAAAAAACATTCAGTACTTC.

This clone was recorded only once. DNA of the CDR3: TGTGCCAGCAGTGAGGACACATACACCGGGGAGCTGTTTTTT. Protein sequence: CASSEDTYTGELFF. The chain combines TRBV2 with TRBJ2-2, with D tentatively TRBD1 (5 bases). V lost 3 bases to trimming and J lost 3 bases, with 8 bases between them. This CDR3 is 14 amino acids long. CDR1 and CDR2 (germline): SNHLY, FYNNEI.

This clone was picked up a small number of times. The chain uses TRBV7-8 and TRBJ1-6; TRBD1 aligns across 7 bases. CDR1 is SGHVS, CDR2 FQNEAQ, per germline. The CDR3 extends over 17 amino acids. V was clipped by 5 bases and J by 0 bases; unmatched bases: 7. CDR3 in DNA: TGTGCCAGCAGCCCGCGGGACAGCCTCTCCTATAATTCACCCCTCCACTTT. Translated, it gives CASSPRDSLSYNSPLHF.

The chain carries TRBV4-1 and TRBJ2-3; no firm D call. From germline, CDR1 is MGHRA and CDR2 YSYEKL. V dropped 1 base and J dropped 8 bases, with 13 bases sitting between them. The CDR3 is 14 amino acids. In DNA form, the CDR3 reads TGCGCCAGCAGCCAAGGGGATTGGCCCCGTACGCAGTATTTT. Translated, it gives CASSQGDWPRTQYF.

This chain connects TRBV11-2 to TRBJ1-1; D is uncertain. V lost 3 bases, J lost 3 bases, and 8 bases lay in between. From germline, CDR1 is SGHAT and CDR2 FQNNGV. The CDR3 length is 13 residues. This chain's CDR3 is CASSFSVYTEAFF. The CDR3 DNA is TGTGCCAGCAGCTTCTCAGTGTACACTGAAGCTTTCTTT.

The V and J genes are TRBV27 and TRBJ2-3, with D maybe TRBD2 (6 bases). The germline V and J ends were trimmed by 5 bases and 5 bases, with 11 bases remaining between them. Germline CDR1 reads MNHEY; CDR2 reads SMNVEV (reference sequence). The CDR3 loop spans 13 amino acids. The CDR3 nucleotides are TGTGCCAGCAGTCCGGGGACTCTAGATACGCAGTATTTT. Translating it yields CASSPGTLDTQYF.

Comments on this clone: The sample has other DNA sequences that encode this CDR3 too. The V and J genes are TRBV9 and TRBJ2-7, with D perhaps matching TRBD1 (6 bases). There are 14 residues in the CDR3. V gave up 0 bases and J gave up 3 bases, with 10 bases separating them. From germline, CDR1 is SGDLS and CDR2 YYNGEE. CDR3 nucleotide sequence: TGTGCCAGCAGCGTAGGGCAGGGGATCTACGAGCAGTACTTC. The encoded protein is CASSVGQGIYEQYF.

The chain uses TRBV2 and TRBJ2-1; 11 nucleotides line up with TRBD1. Germline values: CDR1 SNHLY, CDR2 FYNNEI. The CDR3 is made up of 13 amino acids. V was clipped by 8 bases and J by 6 bases; unmatched bases: 3. The CDR3 sequence: CASGQGARNEQFF. CDR3 DNA: TGTGCCAGCGGACAGGGGGCGCGCAATGAGCAGTTCTTC.

The V call is TRBV27, the J call TRBJ2-1; TRBD2 matches at 10 bases. The CDR3 is 13 residues long. V was pared by 5 bases and J by 11 bases, with 6 bases of the junction left unmatched. Per germline, CDR1 MNHEY and CDR2 SMNVEV (reference sequence). The CDR3 bases are TGTGCCAGCAGTGGGACTAGCGACCTGAAGCAGTTCTTC. Encoded protein: CASSGTSDLKQFF.

The rearrangement uses TRBV19 and TRBJ2-3, with D hard to call. CDR3 length: 15 amino acids. Germline V gives CDR1 LNHDA, CDR2 SQIVND (reference sequence). V gave up 5 bases and J gave up 6 bases, with 18 bases separating them. The CDR3 here is CASSSPHTVGDTQYF. In DNA, the CDR3 is TGTGCCAGTAGTTCCCCTCACACCGTCGGCGATACGCAGTATTTT.

This chain's CDR3 is CASSVGQGTNYGYTF. The CDR3 nucleotides read TGTGCCAGCAGCGTAGGACAGGGGACTAACTATGGCTACACCTTC. This rearrangement joins TRBV9 to TRBJ1-2; TRBD1 matches at 8 bases. CDR1 SGDLS and CDR2 YYNGEE come from the germline V gene. Losses at the gene ends were 0 bases for V and 0 bases for J; bases not matched to a gene: 1. The CDR3 covers 15 residues.

V and J are TRBV15 and TRBJ2-5, with TRBD2 matching over 9 bases. This CDR3 is built from 17 residues. CDR1 is LNHNV, CDR2 YYDKDF, per germline (reference sequence). V shed 0 bases, J shed 2 bases, and the junction held 7 bases outside the gene matches. For the CDR3, the DNA is TGTGCCACCAGCAGAGATCGGGGTAGCGGGAGTCAAGAGACCCAGTACTTC. Protein: CATSRDRGSGSQETQYF.

The rearrangement links TRBV27 to TRBJ1-1, with TRBD1 identical over 7 bases. The ends lost 8 bases at V and 3 bases at J; junction bases unmatched: 6. The CDR3 runs 13 residues. CDR1 and CDR2 (germline): MNHEY, SMNVEV (reference sequence). This CDR3 is CASPPTGHTEAFF. The DNA for the CDR3 is TGTGCCAGCCCCCCGACAGGGCACACTGAAGCTTTCTTT.

This sequence joins TRBV5-4 and TRBJ1-4, with D unclear. The germline V and J ends were trimmed by 0 bases and 0 bases, with 9 bases remaining between them. The germline V gene encodes CDR1 SGHNT and CDR2 YYREEE (reference sequence). This CDR3 region has 16 residues. DNA for the CDR3: TGTGCCAGCAGCTTGGGTCAGCTTTCAACTAATGAAAAACTGTTTTTT. Protein product: CASSLGQLSTNEKLFF. The whole variable domain, remainder taken from reference TRBV5-4 and TRBJ1-4, is ETGVTQSPTHLIKTRGQQVTLRCSSQSGHNTVSWYQQALGQGPQFIFQYYREEENGRGNFPPRFSGLQFPNYSSELNVNALELDDSALYLCASSLGQLSTNEKLFFGSGTQLSVL.

This chain joins TRBV28 and TRBJ1-1; D unresolved. Germline loops: CDR1 MDHEN, CDR2 SYDVKM. The CDR3 extends over 13 amino acids. V was clipped by 9 bases and J by 0 bases, with 11 bases between them. CDR3: CASRTIMNTEAFF. The CDR3 coding sequence is TGTGCCAGTCGTACGATTATGAACACTGAAGCTTTCTTT.

The chain carries TRBV4-1 and TRBJ2-3; TRBD1 matches at 8 bases. The CDR3 contains 14 residues. The V segment lost 9 bases and the J segment 5 bases; nucleotides outside the gene matches: 10. Looked up from germline, CDR1 is MGHRA and CDR2 is YSYEKL. The CDR3 sequence: CASRRTGSGDTQYF. Here the CDR3 DNA reads TGCGCCAGTAGGAGGACAGGGTCCGGAGATACGCAGTATTTT.